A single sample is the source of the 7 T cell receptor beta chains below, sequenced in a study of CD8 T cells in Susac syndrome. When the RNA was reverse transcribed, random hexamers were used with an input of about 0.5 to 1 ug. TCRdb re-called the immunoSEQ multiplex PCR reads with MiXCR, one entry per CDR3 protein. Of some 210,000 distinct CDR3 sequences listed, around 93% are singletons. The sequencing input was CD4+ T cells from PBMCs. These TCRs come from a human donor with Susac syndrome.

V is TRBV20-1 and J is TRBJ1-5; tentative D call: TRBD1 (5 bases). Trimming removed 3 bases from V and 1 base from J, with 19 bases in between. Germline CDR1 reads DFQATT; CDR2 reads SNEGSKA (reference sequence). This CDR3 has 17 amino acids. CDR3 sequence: CSASHSVGVGSNQPQHF. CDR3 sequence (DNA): TGCAGTGCTAGCCACTCCGTAGGGGTGGGAAGCAATCAGCCCCAGCATTTT.

CDR3 coding DNA: TGTGCCAGCAGTCCTACCCGCGCCCTCGGGACAGGTCTAAGCAATCAGCCCCAGCATTTT. Its protein is CASSPTRALGTGLSNQPQHF. The chain is built from TRBV2 and TRBJ1-5; 8 positions match TRBD1. This CDR3 comprises 20 residues. V was clipped by 5 bases and J by 1 base; unmatched bases: 19. The germline V gene has CDR1 SNHLY and CDR2 FYNNEI.

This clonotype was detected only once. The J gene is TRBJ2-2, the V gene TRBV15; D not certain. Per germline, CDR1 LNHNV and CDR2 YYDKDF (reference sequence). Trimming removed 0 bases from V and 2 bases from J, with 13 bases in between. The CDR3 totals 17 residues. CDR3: CATSRDKGSSNTGELFF. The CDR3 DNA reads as TGTGCCACCAGCAGAGATAAGGGCAGTTCTAACACCGGGGAGCTGTTTTTT.

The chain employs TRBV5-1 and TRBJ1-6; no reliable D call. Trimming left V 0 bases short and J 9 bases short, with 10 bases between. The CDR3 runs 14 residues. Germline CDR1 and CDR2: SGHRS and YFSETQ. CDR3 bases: TGCGCCAGCAGCTTGGGGGCCGAGGCTTCACCCCTCCACTTT. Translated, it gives CASSLGAEASPLHF. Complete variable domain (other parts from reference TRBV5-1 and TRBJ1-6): KAGVTQTPRYLIKTRGQQVTLSCSPISGHRSVSWYQQTPGQGLQFLFEYFSETQRNKGNFPGRFSGRQFSNSRSEMNVSTLELGDSALYLCASSLGAEASPLHFGNGTRLTVT.

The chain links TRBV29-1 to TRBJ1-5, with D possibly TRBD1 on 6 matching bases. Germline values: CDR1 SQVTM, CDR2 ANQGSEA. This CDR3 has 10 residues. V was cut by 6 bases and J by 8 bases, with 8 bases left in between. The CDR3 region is CSVGAEPQHF. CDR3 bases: TGCAGCGTGGGGGCAGAGCCCCAGCATTTT.

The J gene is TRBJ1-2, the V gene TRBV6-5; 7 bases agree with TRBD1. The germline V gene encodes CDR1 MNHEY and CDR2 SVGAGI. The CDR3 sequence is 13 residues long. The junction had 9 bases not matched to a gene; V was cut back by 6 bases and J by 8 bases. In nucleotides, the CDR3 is TGTGCCAGCAGGAGAACAGGGGACGGGGGCTACACCTTC. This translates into CASRRTGDGGYTF.

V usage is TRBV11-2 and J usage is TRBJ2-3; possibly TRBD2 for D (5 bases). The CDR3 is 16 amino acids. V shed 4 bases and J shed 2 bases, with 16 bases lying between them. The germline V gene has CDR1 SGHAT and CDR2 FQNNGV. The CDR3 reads CASSSRRRLTTDTQYF. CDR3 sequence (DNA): TGTGCCAGCAGCTCCCGGAGGAGGCTCACCACAGATACGCAGTATTTT.